The clone carrying this T cell receptor beta chain was counted only a few times. The antigen is not known. The V and J ends lost 2 bases and 10 bases respectively, with 9 bases between them. Germline CDR1 is SEHNR and CDR2 is FQNEAQ (reference sequence). This CDR3 spans 12 amino acids. The sample originates from a study of T-cell memory formation after mild COVID-19. Researchers used 5'RACE with constant-segment primers to make TCR alpha and TCR beta cDNA libraries that carry sample barcodes and UMIs. From the 5' RACE reads, TCRdb called clonotypes with MiXCR, one entry per CDR3 protein. The sample lists over 500,000 distinct CDR3 sequences; roughly 17% were seen once. Study outcomes and limitations: Among clones contracting day 15 to 85, CD4/CD8 was balanced, whereas later expanders leaned CD4+. Pre-infection memory showed some responding clones, and this suggested that cross-reactive memory joined. CD8+ contracting clones occupied EMRA, while CD4+ ones occupied mainly CM and EM.

This clonotype was sampled from an adult woman who had mild COVID-19 (a few samples of this study predate the infection). Cell type and time point are not known. The V and J genes are TRBV7-9 and TRBJ2-1; D unclear. Sequencing was carried out using PBMCs or a T cell subset sorted from them (not recorded which). For the CDR3, the DNA is TGTGCCAGCAGCTTACCCCCCCCCGAGCAGTTCTTC. This gives the protein CASSLPPPEQFF.